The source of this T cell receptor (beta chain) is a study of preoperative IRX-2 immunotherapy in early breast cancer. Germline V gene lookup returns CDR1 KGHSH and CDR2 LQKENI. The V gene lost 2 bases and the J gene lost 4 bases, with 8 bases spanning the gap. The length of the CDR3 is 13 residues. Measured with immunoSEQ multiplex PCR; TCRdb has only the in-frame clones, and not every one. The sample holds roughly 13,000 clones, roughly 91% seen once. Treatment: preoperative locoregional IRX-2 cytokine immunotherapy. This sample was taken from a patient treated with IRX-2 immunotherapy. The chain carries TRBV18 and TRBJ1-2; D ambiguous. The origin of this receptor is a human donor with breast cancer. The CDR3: CASSPDGFYGYTF. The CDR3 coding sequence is TGTGCCAGCTCACCAGATGGGTTCTATGGCTACACCTTC.